A selection of T cell receptor beta chains follows, all from one sample in a study of shared clonotypes between healthy human individuals. Using immunoSEQ multiplex PCR, the repertoire was profiled, and TCRdb retains in-frame clones only, with some absent. The repertoire holds 600,000 to 800,000 clones, with 72% as singletons. The sequencing sample was made of memory CD4+ T cells sorted from blood. The receptor source for this set is a woman under 40 in good health. The CDR3 runs from the conserved cysteine through the conserved F or W. Each record gives: V gene, CDR3 protein.

TRBV5-6 | CASSLPGLDWGEQFF
TRBV10-1 | CASSPDRGVRYGYTF
TRBV18 | CASSPRNTEAFF
TRBV19 | CASSGRFDGGQPQHF
TRBV15 | CATSRDRDGYGYTF
TRBV29-1 | CSVEGLAGGKSSYNEQFF
TRBV29-1 | CSVSDSTYEQYF
TRBV28 | CASSSPARELFF
TRBV6-6 | CASAASTDTQYF
TRBV5-6 | CASSLGGAVNTGELFF
TRBV7-2 | CASSSSSLAGTETQYF
TRBV6-4 | CASSDALGQPQHF
TRBV7-9 | CASSQDRTTYNQPQHF
TRBV27 | CASSLSGGETQYF
TRBV5-5 | CASSYPTDPAGYEQYF
TRBV5-1 | CASSFSGTGIMNTEAFF